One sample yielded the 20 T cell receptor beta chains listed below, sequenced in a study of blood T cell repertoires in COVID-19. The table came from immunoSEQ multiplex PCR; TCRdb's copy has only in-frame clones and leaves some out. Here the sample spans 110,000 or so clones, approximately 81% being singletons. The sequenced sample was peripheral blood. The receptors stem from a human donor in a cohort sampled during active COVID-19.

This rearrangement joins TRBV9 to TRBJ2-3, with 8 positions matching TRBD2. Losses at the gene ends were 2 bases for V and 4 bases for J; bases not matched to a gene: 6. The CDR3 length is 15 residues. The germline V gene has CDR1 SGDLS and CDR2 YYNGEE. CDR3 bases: TGTGCCAGCAGCGTCAGCGGGGGCACCTCAGATACGCAGTATTTT. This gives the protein CASSVSGGTSDTQYF.

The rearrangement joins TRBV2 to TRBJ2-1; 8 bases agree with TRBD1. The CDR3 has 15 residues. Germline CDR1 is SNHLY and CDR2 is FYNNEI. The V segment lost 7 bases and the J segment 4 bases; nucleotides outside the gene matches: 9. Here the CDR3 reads CASTRTGSNYNEQFF. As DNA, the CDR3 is TGTGCCAGCACCAGGACAGGGTCGAATTACAATGAGCAGTTCTTC.

CDR3 amino acids: CASSFDSSYHSPLHF. The CDR3 DNA is TGTGCCAGCAGTTTCGACAGTAGTTATCATTCACCCCTCCACTTT. The rearrangement joins TRBV27 to TRBJ1-6; weak D call: TRBD1 (5 bases). The CDR3 is 15 amino acids. The V gene lost 3 bases and the J gene lost 8 bases, with 14 bases spanning the gap. CDR1 is MNHEY, CDR2 SMNVEV, per germline (reference sequence).

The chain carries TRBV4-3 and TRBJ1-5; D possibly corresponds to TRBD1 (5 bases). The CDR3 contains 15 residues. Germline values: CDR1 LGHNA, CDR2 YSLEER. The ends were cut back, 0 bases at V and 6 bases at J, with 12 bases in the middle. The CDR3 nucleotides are TGCGCCAGCAGCCAAGATCGCCAGGGCCTTCAGCCCCAGCATTTT. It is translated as CASSQDRQGLQPQHF.

CDR3 bases: TGTGCCAGCAGCGTGGGACAGGTCTCTGGGGCCAACGTCCTGACTTTC. This gives the protein CASSVGQVSGANVLTF. This rearrangement joins TRBV9 to TRBJ2-6; 8 bases are shared with TRBD1. CDR1 SGDLS and CDR2 YYNGEE come from the germline V gene. Unmatched junction bases numbered 1, after V lost 2 bases and J lost 0 bases. The CDR3 spans 16 residues.

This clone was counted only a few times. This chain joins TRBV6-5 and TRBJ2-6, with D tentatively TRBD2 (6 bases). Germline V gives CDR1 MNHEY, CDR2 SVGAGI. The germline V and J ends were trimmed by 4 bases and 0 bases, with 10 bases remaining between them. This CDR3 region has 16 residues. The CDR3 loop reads CASSLEGFSGANVLTF. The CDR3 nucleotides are TGTGCCAGCAGTTTGGAGGGGTTCTCTGGGGCCAACGTCCTGACTTTC.

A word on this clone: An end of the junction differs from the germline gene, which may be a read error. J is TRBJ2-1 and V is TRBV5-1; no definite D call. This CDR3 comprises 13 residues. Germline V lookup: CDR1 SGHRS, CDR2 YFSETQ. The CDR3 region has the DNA TGCGCCAGCAACTTGGGCCTAAACAATGAGCAGTTCTTC. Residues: CASNLGLNNEQFF.

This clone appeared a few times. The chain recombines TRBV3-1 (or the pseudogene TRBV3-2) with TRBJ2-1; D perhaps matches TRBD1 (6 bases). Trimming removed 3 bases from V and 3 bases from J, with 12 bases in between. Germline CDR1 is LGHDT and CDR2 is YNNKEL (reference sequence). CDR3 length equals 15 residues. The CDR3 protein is CASSQQTGNYNEQFF. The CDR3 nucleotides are TGTGCCAGCAGCCAGCAGACAGGTAACTACAATGAGCAGTTCTTC.

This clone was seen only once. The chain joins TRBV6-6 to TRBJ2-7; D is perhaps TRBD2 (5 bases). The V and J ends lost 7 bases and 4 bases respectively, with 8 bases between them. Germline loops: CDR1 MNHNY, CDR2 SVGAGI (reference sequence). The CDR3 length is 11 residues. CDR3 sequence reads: CASTREYEQYF. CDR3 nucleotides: TGTGCCAGCACCCGGGAATACGAGCAGTACTTC.

This CDR3 reads CASSPRTGKSTDTQYF. Written as DNA, the CDR3 is TGTGCCAGCAGCCCCCGGACAGGGAAGAGCACAGATACGCAGTATTTT. The chain joins TRBV11-3 to TRBJ2-3, with TRBD1 matching over 8 bases. Unmatched junction bases numbered 7, after V lost 5 bases and J lost 0 bases. Per the germline V gene, CDR1 is SGHNT and CDR2 is YENEEA. The CDR3 sequence is 16 residues long.

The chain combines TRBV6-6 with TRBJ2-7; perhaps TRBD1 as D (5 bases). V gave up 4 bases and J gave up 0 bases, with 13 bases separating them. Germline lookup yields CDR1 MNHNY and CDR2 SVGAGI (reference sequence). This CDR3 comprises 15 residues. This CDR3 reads CASSSRQGISYEQYF. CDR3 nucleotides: TGTGCCAGCAGTTCCCGGCAGGGTATCTCCTACGAGCAGTACTTC.

CDR3 DNA: TGTGCCAGCATCCCAACCGGACATTTCTATGGCTACACCTTC. Its protein is CASIPTGHFYGYTF. The chain couples TRBV28 to TRBJ1-2, with D possibly matching TRBD1 (5 bases). This CDR3 region has 14 residues. Trimming took off 7 bases at V and 4 bases at J, with 16 bases between the two ends. Germline V gives CDR1 MDHEN, CDR2 SYDVKM.

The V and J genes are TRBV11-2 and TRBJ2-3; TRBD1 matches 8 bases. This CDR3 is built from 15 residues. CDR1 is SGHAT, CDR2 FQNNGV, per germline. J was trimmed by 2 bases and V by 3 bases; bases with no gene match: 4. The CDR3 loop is CASSFVTGDTDTQYF. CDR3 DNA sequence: TGTGCCAGCAGCTTTGTGACAGGGGACACAGATACGCAGTATTTT.

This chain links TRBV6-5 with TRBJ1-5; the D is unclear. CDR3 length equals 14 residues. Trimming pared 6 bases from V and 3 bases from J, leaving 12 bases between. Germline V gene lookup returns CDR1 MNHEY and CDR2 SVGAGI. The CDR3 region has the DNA TGTGCCAGCAGGCTCCCAGGCGACAATCAGCCCCAGCATTTT. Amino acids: CASRLPGDNQPQHF.

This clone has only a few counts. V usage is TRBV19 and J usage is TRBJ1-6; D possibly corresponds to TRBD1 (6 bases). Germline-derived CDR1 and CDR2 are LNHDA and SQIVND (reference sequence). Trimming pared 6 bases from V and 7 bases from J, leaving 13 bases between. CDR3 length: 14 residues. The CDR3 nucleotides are TGTGCCAGTAGCCCCGGAAGGGGGAATTCACCCCTCCACTTT. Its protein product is CASSPGRGNSPLHF. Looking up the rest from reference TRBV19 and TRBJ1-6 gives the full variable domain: DGGITQSPKYLFRKEGQNVTLSCEQNLNHDAMYWYRQDPGQGLRLIYYSQIVNDFQKGDIAEGYSVSREKKESFPLTVTSAQKNPTAFYLCASSPGRGNSPLHFGNGTRLTVT.

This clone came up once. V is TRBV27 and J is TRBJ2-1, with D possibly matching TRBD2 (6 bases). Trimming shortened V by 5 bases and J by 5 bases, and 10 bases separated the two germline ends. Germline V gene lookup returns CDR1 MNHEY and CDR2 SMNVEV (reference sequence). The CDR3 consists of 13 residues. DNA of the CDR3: TGTGCCAGCAGTCCCTCGGGAGACAATGAGCAGTTCTTC. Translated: CASSPSGDNEQFF.

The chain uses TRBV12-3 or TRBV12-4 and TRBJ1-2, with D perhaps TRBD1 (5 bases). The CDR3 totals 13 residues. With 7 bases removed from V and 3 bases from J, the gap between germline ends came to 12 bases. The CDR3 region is CASNTGLHYGYTF. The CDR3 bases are TGTGCCAGCAACACAGGTTTGCACTATGGCTACACCTTC.

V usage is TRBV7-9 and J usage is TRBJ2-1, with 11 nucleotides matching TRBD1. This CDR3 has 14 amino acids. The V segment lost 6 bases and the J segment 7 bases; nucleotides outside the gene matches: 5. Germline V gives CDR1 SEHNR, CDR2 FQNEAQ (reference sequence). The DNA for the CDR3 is TGTGCCAGCAGTTGGACAGGGGGCAAGAATGAGCAGTTCTTC. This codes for CASSWTGGKNEQFF.

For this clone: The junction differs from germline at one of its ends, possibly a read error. This CDR3 is CASSLGGTGVKTEAFF. In DNA, the CDR3 is TGTGCCAGCAGCTTAGGGGGGACAGGGGTGAAGACTGAAGCTTTCTTT. The V gene is TRBV7-2, the J gene TRBJ1-1, with TRBD1 identical over 10 bases. In germline, CDR1 is SGHTA, CDR2 FQGNSA. CDR3 size: 16 residues.

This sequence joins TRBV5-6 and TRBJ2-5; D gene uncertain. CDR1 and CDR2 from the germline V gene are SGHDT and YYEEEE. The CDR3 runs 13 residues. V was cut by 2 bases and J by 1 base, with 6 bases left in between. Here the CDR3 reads CASSFDIQETQYF. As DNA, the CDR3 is TGTGCCAGCAGCTTTGACATCCAAGAGACCCAGTACTTC.